The sample holds a few counts of the clone carrying this T cell receptor beta chain. The antigen is unknown. These data are taken from a study of early T cells in non-severe SARS-CoV-2 infection. Study-level background: The sequenced material was bulk RNA from unsorted whole blood, and its chains were unpaired. Study conclusions and caveats: Reliance on VDJdb matching favored anti-spike CD8 responses; private and CD4 specificities were missed.

Trimming cost V 3 bases and J 5 bases, with 5 bases left between them. The CDR3 consists of 11 residues. The germline V gene has CDR1 SGHKS and CDR2 YYEKEE (reference sequence). Attached unique molecular identifiers marked individual cDNA molecules. TCRdb re-analysed the 5' RACE reads in MiXCR, keeping a single row per CDR3 protein. The repertoire holds 90,000 to 120,000 distinct CDR3 sequences, with roughly 11% as singletons. The sequence was collected from an adult who was a healthcare worker with PCR-confirmed SARS-CoV-2 infection or an uninfected control (not recorded which). The material sequenced was whole blood. This rearrangement joins TRBV5-5 to TRBJ1-1; D remains unclear. The DNA for the CDR3 is TGTGCCAGCAGCTGGGTGACTGAAGCTTTCTTT. Translation: CASSWVTEAFF.